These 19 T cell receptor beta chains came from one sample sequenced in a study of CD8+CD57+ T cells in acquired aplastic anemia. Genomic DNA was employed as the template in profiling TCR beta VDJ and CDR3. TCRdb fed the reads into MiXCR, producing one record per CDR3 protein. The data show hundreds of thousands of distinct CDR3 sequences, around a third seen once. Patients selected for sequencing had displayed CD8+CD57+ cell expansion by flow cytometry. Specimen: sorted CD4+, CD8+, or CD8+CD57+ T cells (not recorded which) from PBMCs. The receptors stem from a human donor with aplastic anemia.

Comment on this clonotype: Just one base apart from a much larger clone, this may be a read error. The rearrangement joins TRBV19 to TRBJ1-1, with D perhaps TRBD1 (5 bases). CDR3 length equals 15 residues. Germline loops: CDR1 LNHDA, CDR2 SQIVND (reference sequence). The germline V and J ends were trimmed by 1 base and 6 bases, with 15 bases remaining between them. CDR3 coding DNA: TGTGCCAGTAGTATAGTAGGCCACCGGGACGCTGAAGCTTTCTTT. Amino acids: CASSIVGHRDAEAFF.

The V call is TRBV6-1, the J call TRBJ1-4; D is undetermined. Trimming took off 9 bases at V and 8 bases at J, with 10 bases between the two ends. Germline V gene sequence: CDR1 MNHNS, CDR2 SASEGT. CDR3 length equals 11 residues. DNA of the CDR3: TGTGCCAGGATCGTTTGGGAAAAACTGTTTTTT. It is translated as CARIVWEKLFF.

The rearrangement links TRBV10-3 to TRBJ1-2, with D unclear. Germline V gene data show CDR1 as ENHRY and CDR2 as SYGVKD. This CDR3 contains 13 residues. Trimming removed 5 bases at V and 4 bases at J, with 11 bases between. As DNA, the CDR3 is TGTGCCATCAGTCTGGAGTCACCCTATGGCTACACCTTC. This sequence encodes CAISLESPYGYTF.

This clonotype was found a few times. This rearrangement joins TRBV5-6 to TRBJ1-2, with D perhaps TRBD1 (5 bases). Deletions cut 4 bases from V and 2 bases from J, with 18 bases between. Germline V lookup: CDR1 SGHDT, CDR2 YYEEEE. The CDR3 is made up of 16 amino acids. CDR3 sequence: CASSLTPQGSNYGYTF. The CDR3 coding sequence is TGTGCCAGCAGCCTTACCCCGCAGGGTTCGAACTATGGCTACACCTTC.

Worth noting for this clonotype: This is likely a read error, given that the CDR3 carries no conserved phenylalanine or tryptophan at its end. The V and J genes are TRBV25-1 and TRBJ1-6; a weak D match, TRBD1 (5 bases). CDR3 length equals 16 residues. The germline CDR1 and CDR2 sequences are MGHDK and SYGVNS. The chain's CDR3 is CASSEGQGGYNSPLHS. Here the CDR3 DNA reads TGTGCCAGCAGTGAGGGGCAGGGAGGCTATAATTCGCCCCTCCACTCT.

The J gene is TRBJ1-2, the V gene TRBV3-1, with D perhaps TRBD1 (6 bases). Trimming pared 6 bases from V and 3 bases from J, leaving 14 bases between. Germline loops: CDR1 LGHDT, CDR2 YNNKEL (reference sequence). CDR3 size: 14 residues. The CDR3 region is CASRRRDMDYGYTF. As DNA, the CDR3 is TGTGCCAGCAGGCGACGGGACATGGACTATGGCTACACCTTC.

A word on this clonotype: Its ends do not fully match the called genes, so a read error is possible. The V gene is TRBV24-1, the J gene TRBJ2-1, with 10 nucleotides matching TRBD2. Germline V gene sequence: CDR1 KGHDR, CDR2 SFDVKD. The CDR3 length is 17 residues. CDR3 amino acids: CASSPIGASGSSDEQFF. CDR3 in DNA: TGTGCCAGCAGTCCGATCGGGGCTAGCGGGAGTAGTGATGAGCAGTTCTTC.

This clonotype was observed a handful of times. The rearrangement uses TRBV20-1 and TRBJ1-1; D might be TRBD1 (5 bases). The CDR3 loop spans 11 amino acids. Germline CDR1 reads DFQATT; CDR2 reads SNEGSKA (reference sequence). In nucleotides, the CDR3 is TGCAGGGGGGGTACGAACACTGAAGCTTTCTTT. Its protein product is CRGGTNTEAFF.

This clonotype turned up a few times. The CDR3 reads CASRPTQELGYTF. DNA for the CDR3: TGTGCCAGCAGACCGACACAGGAACTTGGCTACACCTTC. The chain couples TRBV5-4 to TRBJ1-2, with a tentative D call TRBD1 (5 bases). Looked up from germline, CDR1 is SGHNT and CDR2 is YYREEE (reference sequence). V lost 5 bases, J lost 7 bases, and 15 bases lay in between. The CDR3 consists of 13 residues.

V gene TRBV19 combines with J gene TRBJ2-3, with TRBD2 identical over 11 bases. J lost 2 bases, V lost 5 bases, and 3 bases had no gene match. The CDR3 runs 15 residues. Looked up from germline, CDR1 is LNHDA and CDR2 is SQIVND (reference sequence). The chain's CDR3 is CASSGSGGATDTQYF. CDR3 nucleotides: TGTGCCAGTAGTGGTAGCGGGGGGGCCACAGATACGCAGTATTTT.

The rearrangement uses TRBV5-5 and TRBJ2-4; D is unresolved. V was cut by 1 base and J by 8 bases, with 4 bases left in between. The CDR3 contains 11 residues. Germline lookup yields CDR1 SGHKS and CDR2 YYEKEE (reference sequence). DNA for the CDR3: TGTGCCAGCAGCTTGCGGGACATTCAGTACTTC. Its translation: CASSLRDIQYF.

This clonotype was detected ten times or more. CDR3 nucleotides: TGTGCCAGCAGCTCCTTCGGGGGACAGGGAAGTCATTCACCCCTCCACTTT. Its translation: CASSSFGGQGSHSPLHF. This sequence joins TRBV11-2 and TRBJ1-6; TRBD1 matches 9 bases. Germline assignment: CDR1 SGHAT and CDR2 FQNNGV. The CDR3 extends over 17 amino acids. The trim removed 4 bases at V and 8 bases at J, leaving 12 bases unmatched.

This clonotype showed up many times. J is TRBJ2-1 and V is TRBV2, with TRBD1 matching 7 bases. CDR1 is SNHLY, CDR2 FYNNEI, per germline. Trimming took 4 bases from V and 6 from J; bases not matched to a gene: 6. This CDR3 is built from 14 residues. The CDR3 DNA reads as TGTGCCAGCAGTGTACAGGGGTTCCCCAATGAGCAGTTCTTC. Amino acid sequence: CASSVQGFPNEQFF.

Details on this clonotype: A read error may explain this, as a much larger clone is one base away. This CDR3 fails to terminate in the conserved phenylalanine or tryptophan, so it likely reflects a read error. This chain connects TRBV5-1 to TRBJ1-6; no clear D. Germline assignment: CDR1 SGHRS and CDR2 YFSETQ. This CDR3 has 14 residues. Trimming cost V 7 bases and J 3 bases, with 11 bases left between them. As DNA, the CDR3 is TGCGCCAGCCCACTCTGGCACTATAATTCACCCCTCCACTCT. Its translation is CASPLWHYNSPLHS.

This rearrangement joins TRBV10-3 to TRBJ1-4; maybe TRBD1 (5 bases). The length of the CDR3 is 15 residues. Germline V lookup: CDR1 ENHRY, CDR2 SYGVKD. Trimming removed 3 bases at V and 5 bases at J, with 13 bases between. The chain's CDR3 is CAISDPATGNEKLFF. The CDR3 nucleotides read TGTGCCATCAGTGACCCGGCCACAGGAAATGAAAAACTGTTTTTT.

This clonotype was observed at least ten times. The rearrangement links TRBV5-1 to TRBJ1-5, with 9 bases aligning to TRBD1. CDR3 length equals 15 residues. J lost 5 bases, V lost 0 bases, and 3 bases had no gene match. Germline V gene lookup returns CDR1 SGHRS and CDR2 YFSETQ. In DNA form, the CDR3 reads TGCGCCAGCAGCTTGGGGGACAGGGTAGATCAGCCCCAGCATTTT. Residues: CASSLGDRVDQPQHF. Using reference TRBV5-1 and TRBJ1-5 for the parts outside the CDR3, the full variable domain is KAGVTQTPRYLIKTRGQQVTLSCSPISGHRSVSWYQQTPGQGLQFLFEYFSETQRNKGNFPGRFSGRQFSNSRSEMNVSTLELGDSALYLCASSLGDRVDQPQHFGDGTRLSIL.

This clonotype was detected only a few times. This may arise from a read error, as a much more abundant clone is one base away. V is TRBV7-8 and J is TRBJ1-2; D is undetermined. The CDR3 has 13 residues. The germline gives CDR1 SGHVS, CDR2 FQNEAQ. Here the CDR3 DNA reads TGTGCCGGCAGCTTAGATACAGCCTATGGCTACACCTTC. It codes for CAGSLDTAYGYTF.

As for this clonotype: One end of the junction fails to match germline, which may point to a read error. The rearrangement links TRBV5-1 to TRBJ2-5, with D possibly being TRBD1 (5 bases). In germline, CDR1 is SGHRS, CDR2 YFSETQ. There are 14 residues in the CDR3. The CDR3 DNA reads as TGCGTCAGCAGCTTTAGTGGGGCTGGAGAGACCCAGTACTTC. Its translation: CVSSFSGAGETQYF.

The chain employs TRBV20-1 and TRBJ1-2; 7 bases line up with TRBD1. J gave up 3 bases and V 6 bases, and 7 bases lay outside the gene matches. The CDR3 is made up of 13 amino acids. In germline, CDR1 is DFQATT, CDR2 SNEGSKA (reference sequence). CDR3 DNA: TGCAGTGCAACGGACAGGCTGGACTATGGCTACACCTTC. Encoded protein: CSATDRLDYGYTF.